This entry lists 3 T cell receptor beta chains sequenced from one sample in a study of blood T cell repertoires in COVID-19. Libraries were prepared by immunoSEQ multiplex PCR; TCRdb keeps only in-frame clonotypes and omits some of them. The table records around 55,000 clones, approximately 78% of them present only once. Sample: peripheral blood. These TCRs come from a human donor in a cohort sampled during active or convalescent COVID-19.

The CDR3 bases are TGTGCCAGCGCCCAGACAGGGGCCCGTTTCGAGCAGTACTTC. It is translated as CASAQTGARFEQYF. The rearrangement joins TRBV11-3 to TRBJ2-7, with 8 bases that match TRBD1. The germline V gene has CDR1 SGHNT and CDR2 YENEEA. J lost 6 bases, V lost 8 bases, and 12 bases had no gene match. The CDR3 has 14 amino acids.

V and J are TRBV2 and TRBJ1-1; 7 nucleotides align to TRBD1. Per germline, CDR1 SNHLY and CDR2 FYNNEI. After removal of 6 bases from V and 1 base from J, the junction contained 2 bases not matched to a gene. CDR3 size: 13 residues. The CDR3, as DNA: TGTGCCAGCAGCTACAGGGGGAACACTGAAGCTTTCTTT. Translating gives CASSYRGNTEAFF.

The rearrangement uses TRBV6-5 and TRBJ1-1; D gene unclear. The CDR3 runs to 16 residues. Germline lookup yields CDR1 MNHEY and CDR2 SVGAGI. V lost 4 bases, J lost 0 bases, and 15 bases lay in between. The chain's CDR3 is CASSFKAGTVNTEAFF. In DNA form, the CDR3 reads TGTGCCAGCAGTTTCAAGGCGGGCACGGTGAACACTGAAGCTTTCTTT.